Below, 26 T cell receptor beta chains from the same sample are listed, as sequenced in a study of T cells in Graves' hyperthyroidism and ophthalmopathy. Amplified TCR beta CDR3 regions came from RNA transcripts. The TCR CDR3 was amplified in a first-round RT-PCR using the HTBI primer set. MiXCR, run by TCRdb on the multiplex PCR reads, gives a single entry per CDR3 protein. The sample contains under 550,000 distinct CDR3 sequences, about 20% of which appear only once. The sample was blood. The receptor source for this set is a man aged 40-55 years with Graves' ophthalmopathy.

This clonotype was seen repeatedly, ten times or more. The V call is TRBV20-1, the J call TRBJ2-3, with TRBD2 matching over 8 bases. The trim removed 5 bases at V and 5 bases at J, leaving 9 bases unmatched. Germline V gene sequence: CDR1 DFQATT, CDR2 SNEGSKA (reference sequence). This CDR3 comprises 14 residues. The CDR3 DNA follows: TGCAGTGCTTCCCAACCGGGGGGGTTAGATACGCAGTATTTT. As protein: CSASQPGGLDTQYF.

This clonotype has ten or more counts. The chain recombines TRBV6-1 with TRBJ1-1, with TRBD1 as a possible D gene (6 bases). The CDR3 extends over 12 amino acids. The germline CDR1 and CDR2 sequences are MNHNS and SASEGT. The V gene lost 7 bases and the J gene lost 1 base, with 7 bases spanning the gap. The CDR3 reads CASKQGNTEAFF. The CDR3 coding sequence is TGTGCCAGCAAACAGGGGAACACTGAAGCTTTCTTT.

In its sample, this clonotype was seen a few times. This chain connects TRBV30 to TRBJ1-2, with D possibly being TRBD1 (5 bases). Germline V gene sequence: CDR1 GTSNPN, CDR2 SVGIG (reference sequence). The CDR3 consists of 12 residues. V was clipped by 3 bases and J by 5 bases, with 10 bases between them. As DNA, the CDR3 is TGTGCCTGGAGCACAGGTTATTATGGCTACACCTTC. Amino acid sequence: CAWSTGYYGYTF.

This clonotype was seen ten or more times. This sequence joins TRBV15 and TRBJ2-7, with D possibly TRBD2 on 5 matching bases. Trimming removed 7 bases from V and 3 bases from J, with 19 bases in between. Looked up from germline, CDR1 is LNHNV and CDR2 is YYDKDF (reference sequence). This CDR3 contains 15 residues. In DNA, the CDR3 is TGTGCCACCAAAGGCGAGGCCTCCGGGGACTACGAGCAGTACTTC. It is translated as CATKGEASGDYEQYF.

The chain joins TRBV9 to TRBJ1-6; D uncertain. Trimming shortened V by 3 bases and J by 8 bases, and 15 bases separated the two germline ends. The CDR3 is 15 amino acids. CDR1 and CDR2 from the germline V gene are SGDLS and YYNGEE. This chain's CDR3 is CASSGPRHPDSPLHF. The CDR3 DNA reads as TGTGCCAGCAGCGGCCCGAGACACCCTGATTCACCCCTCCACTTT.

The chain links TRBV15 to TRBJ2-7; TRBD2 matches at 7 bases. This CDR3 region has 15 residues. Germline V gene data show CDR1 as LNHNV and CDR2 as YYDKDF (reference sequence). V lost 0 bases to trimming and J lost 5 bases; unmatched junction nucleotides: 7. CDR3: CATSREAGVGHEQYF. CDR3 sequence (DNA): TGTGCCACCAGCAGAGAGGCGGGAGTGGGGCACGAGCAGTACTTC.

This clonotype was recorded only once. V is TRBV7-9 and J is TRBJ2-1, with no clear D. The CDR3 sequence is 15 residues long. CDR1 is SEHNR and CDR2 is FQNEAQ in the germline V gene (reference sequence). Trimming left V 2 bases short and J 8 bases short, with 16 bases between. CDR3 nucleotide sequence: TGTGCCAGCAGCTTATTCGAGGCAGGCGTTCATGAGCAGTTCTTC. Translation gives CASSLFEAGVHEQFF.

Note on this clonotype: The conserved phenylalanine or tryptophan is not found at the CDR3 terminus, so this likely reflects a read error. The DNA of the CDR3 is TGTGCCAGCAGCTTATTGGGACTACAAGAGACCCAGTACCTC. Translation: CASSLLGLQETQYL. The chain has TRBV13 and TRBJ2-5; 7 positions agree with TRBD2. Trimming took 2 bases from V and 2 from J; bases not matched to a gene: 2. The CDR3 is made up of 14 amino acids. Germline CDR1 reads PRHDT; CDR2 reads FYEKMQ (reference sequence).

The V gene is TRBV19, the J gene TRBJ1-6; TRBD1 agrees at 7 bases. The germline CDR1 and CDR2 sequences are LNHDA and SQIVND (reference sequence). The CDR3 is 14 residues long. V trimming: 7 bases; J trimming: 10 bases; junction bases outside the gene matches: 10. As DNA, the CDR3 is TGTGCCAGTACTCTCCGGGACAGAGGATCACCCCTCCACTTT. The encoded protein is CASTLRDRGSPLHF.

The sample holds a few counts of this clonotype. The rearrangement uses TRBV4-2 and TRBJ2-1; no reliable D call. The germline V gene encodes CDR1 LGHNA and CDR2 YNFKEQ. This CDR3 region has 14 residues. The V and J ends lost 3 bases and 5 bases respectively, with 11 bases between them. The DNA for the CDR3 is TGTGCCAGCAGCCAGAAAACGGGTCACAATGAGCAGTTCTTC. Its translation: CASSQKTGHNEQFF.

This chain links TRBV13 with TRBJ1-2; 8 nucleotides agree with TRBD1. The V segment lost 3 bases and the J segment 4 bases; nucleotides outside the gene matches: 7. Per the germline V gene, CDR1 is PRHDT and CDR2 is FYEKMQ (reference sequence). The CDR3 loop spans 15 amino acids. Here the CDR3 DNA reads TGTGCCAGCAGCTTCGACAGGGGAAGGATCTATGGCTACACCTTC. It is translated as CASSFDRGRIYGYTF.

This clonotype was recorded a few times. CDR3 amino acids: CASSLGHRDINTIYF. The CDR3 nucleotides read TGTGCCAGCAGCTTAGGTCACAGGGACATAAACACCATATATTTT. The V gene is TRBV7-3, the J gene TRBJ1-3, with D possibly matching TRBD1 (6 bases). The germline V and J ends were trimmed by 2 bases and 6 bases, with 14 bases remaining between them. The germline V gene has CDR1 SGHTA and CDR2 FQGTGA. The CDR3 is made up of 15 amino acids. Drawing the rest from reference TRBV7-3 and TRBJ1-3, the complete variable domain is GAGVSQTPSNKVTEKGKYVELRCDPISGHTALYWYRQSLGQGPEFLIYFQGTGAADDSGLPNDRFFAVRPEGSVSTLKIQRTERGDSAVYLCASSLGHRDINTIYFGEGSWLTVV.

The rearrangement joins TRBV27 to TRBJ2-7; the D is unclear. CDR1 is MNHEY, CDR2 SMNVEV, per germline (reference sequence). V lost 3 bases and J 6 bases, leaving 12 bases between the germline ends. There are 13 residues in the CDR3. CDR3 residues: CASSFSRSGEQYF. The CDR3 region has the DNA TGTGCCAGCAGTTTTTCCCGCTCGGGCGAGCAGTACTTC.

This clonotype has just a few counts. The chain has TRBV10-3 and TRBJ2-2; 10 positions agree with TRBD1. V lost 3 bases, J lost 4 bases, and 5 bases stayed unmatched. The germline V gene encodes CDR1 ENHRY and CDR2 SYGVKD. The CDR3 is made up of 16 amino acids. The CDR3 DNA follows: TGTGCCATCAGTGATCGGGACAGGGGATCCACCGGGGAGCTGTTTTTT. Its translation is CAISDRDRGSTGELFF.

The genes are TRBV7-9 and TRBJ2-1; no clear D gene. In germline, CDR1 is SEHNR, CDR2 FQNEAQ (reference sequence). The CDR3 is 14 amino acids. V lost 5 bases, J lost 5 bases, and 13 bases lay in between. The CDR3 here is CASSPPGANNEQFF. The CDR3 DNA is TGTGCCAGCAGCCCACCCGGAGCAAACAATGAGCAGTTCTTC.

This clonotype was counted only a few times. The CDR3 loop reads CAISVWDRSYNEQFF. The DNA of the CDR3 is TGTGCCATCAGTGTGTGGGACCGCTCCTACAATGAGCAGTTCTTC. V and J are TRBV10-3 and TRBJ2-1; D tentatively fits TRBD1 or TRBD2 (5 bases each). Trimming left V 4 bases short and J 0 bases short, with 10 bases between. The germline V gene has CDR1 ENHRY and CDR2 SYGVKD. This CDR3 comprises 15 residues.

This clonotype was seen a few times. The J gene is TRBJ2-1, the V gene TRBV6-2 or TRBV6-3, with D possibly being TRBD2 (7 bases). This CDR3 has 18 amino acids. V dropped 2 bases and J dropped 0 bases, with 17 bases sitting between them. Germline V CDR1 and CDR2: MNHEY, SVGEGT. The CDR3 nucleotides are TGTGCCAGCAGTTACGGGGGCGGGAGAAAGAGCTCCTACAATGAGCAGTTCTTC. This translates into CASSYGGGRKSSYNEQFF.

This clonotype was detected ten times or more. V gene TRBV7-2 combines with J gene TRBJ2-1, with D perhaps being TRBD1 or TRBD2 (5 bases each). V gave up 5 bases and J gave up 0 bases, with 17 bases separating them. The germline gives CDR1 SGHTA, CDR2 FQGNSA. There are 17 residues in the CDR3. The CDR3 DNA sequence: TGTGCCAGCAGCCCCTCAAGCCGGGGCAGCTCCTACAATGAGCAGTTCTTC. Residues: CASSPSSRGSSYNEQFF. The whole variable domain, remainder taken from reference TRBV7-2 and TRBJ2-1, is GAGVSQSPSNKVTEKGKDVELRCDPISGHTALYWYRQSLGQGLEFLIYFQGNSAPDKSGLPSDRFSAERTGGSVSTLTIQRTQQEDSAVYLCASSPSSRGSSYNEQFFGPGTRLTVL.

In its sample, this clonotype was seen a few times. The gene calls are TRBV6-1 and TRBJ2-7; 16 nucleotides align to TRBD2. The trim removed 5 bases at V and 6 bases at J, leaving 4 bases unmatched. The CDR3 is 15 residues long. In germline, CDR1 is MNHNS, CDR2 SASEGT. CDR3 coding DNA: TGTGCCAGCAGTCTGGGACTAGCGGGAGGGACCGAGCAGTACTTC. This encodes CASSLGLAGGTEQYF.

V gene TRBV5-1 combines with J gene TRBJ1-4; D unresolved. The length of the CDR3 is 14 residues. Trimming stripped 3 bases from V and 4 bases from J, with 10 bases between. Germline CDR1 is SGHRS and CDR2 is YFSETQ. CDR3 amino acids: CASSSSTSNEKLFF. CDR3 DNA: TGCGCCAGCAGCTCATCGACAAGTAATGAAAAACTGTTTTTT.

This clonotype was observed at least ten times. The chain is built from TRBV3-1 and TRBJ1-1; D remains unclear. The CDR3 consists of 13 residues. Germline V lookup: CDR1 LGHDT, CDR2 YNNKEL (reference sequence). V lost 0 bases, J lost 8 bases, and 10 bases lay in between. CDR3 protein: CASSQERAGEAFF. For the CDR3, the DNA is TGTGCCAGCAGCCAAGAAAGGGCGGGCGAAGCTTTCTTT.

The chain is built from TRBV7-2 and TRBJ2-4; either TRBD1 or TRBD2 may fit D (5 bases each). This CDR3 is 15 amino acids long. CDR1 and CDR2 from the germline V gene are SGHTA and FQGNSA. V was clipped by 5 bases and J by 6 bases, with 17 bases between them. CDR3 protein: CASSRAPGRLNIQYF. The CDR3 DNA reads as TGTGCCAGCAGCCGGGCGCCGGGACGGTTAAACATTCAGTACTTC.

This clonotype was seen ten or more times. V gene TRBV2 combines with J gene TRBJ1-2; TRBD1 matches at 8 bases. With 6 bases clipped from V and 6 bases from J, the junction kept 0 bases outside the gene matches. CDR1 is SNHLY, CDR2 FYNNEI, per germline. This CDR3 is 11 amino acids long. The CDR3 DNA follows: TGTGCCAGCAGACAGGGGGATGGCTACACCTTC. As protein: CASRQGDGYTF.

This clonotype came up many times. J is TRBJ1-5 and V is TRBV15, with TRBD1 as a possible D gene (5 bases). The germline CDR1 and CDR2 sequences are LNHNV and YYDKDF (reference sequence). The CDR3 length is 15 residues. The V end lost 5 bases, the J end lost 8 bases, and 19 bases lay between the germline ends. Written as DNA, the CDR3 is TGTGCCACCAGCCATTTGGGGGAACCGGAGGAGCCCCAGCATTTT. It encodes CATSHLGEPEEPQHF.

This clonotype was picked up many times. The V gene is TRBV30, the J gene TRBJ2-7; no reliable D call. The V and J ends lost 2 bases and 3 bases respectively, with 11 bases between them. This CDR3 has 13 amino acids. Looked up from germline, CDR1 is GTSNPN and CDR2 is SVGIG (reference sequence). DNA for the CDR3: TGTGCCTGGAGTCGGGCCAGCCTCTACGAGCAGTACTTC. Amino acid sequence: CAWSRASLYEQYF.

This clonotype was observed many times. The V and J genes are TRBV20-1 and TRBJ2-3; D possibly corresponds to TRBD2 (5 bases). This CDR3 spans 14 amino acids. V lost 1 base and J lost 3, with 11 bases in between. Germline-derived CDR1 and CDR2 are DFQATT and SNEGSKA (reference sequence). The CDR3 spells CSARARAGTDTQYF. The DNA for the CDR3 is TGCAGTGCTAGAGCGAGGGCTGGGACAGATACGCAGTATTTT.